Sequencing of this T cell receptor beta chain was carried out in a study of T cells after yellow fever vaccination. Study-wide results and caveats: Subsequent booster samples again held most clones from primary vaccination (96% CD4, roughly 90% CD8). Clonotypes shared by both compartments, CD4 and CD8, made up a small share. The study noted that FACS-sorted repertoires could contain abundant clonotypes contaminating from the bulk population.

This clonotype was picked up many times. The antigen remains undetermined. The CDR3 runs 14 residues. V lost 6 bases, J lost 7 bases, and 9 bases stayed unmatched. Per germline, CDR1 MNHEY and CDR2 SVGAGI. For TCR, cDNA came from 5'RACE template switching, which added a universal primer site and UMIs. TCRdb reanalysed the 5' RACE reads using MiXCR and keeps one entry per CDR3 protein. The repertoire has 250,000 to 350,000 distinct CDR3 sequences, 3.5% to 4.5% of them found once; the top ten carry roughly a fifth. The sequence was collected from a man younger than 35 who received the YFV17D yellow fever vaccine. The sample was PBMCs, taken 15 days after the yellow fever booster vaccination. J is TRBJ2-1 and V is TRBV6-5; 7 bases align to TRBD2. The CDR3 sequence: CASRGTGTKNEQFF. Written as DNA, the CDR3 is TGTGCCAGCAGGGGGACCGGGACTAAAAATGAGCAGTTCTTC.